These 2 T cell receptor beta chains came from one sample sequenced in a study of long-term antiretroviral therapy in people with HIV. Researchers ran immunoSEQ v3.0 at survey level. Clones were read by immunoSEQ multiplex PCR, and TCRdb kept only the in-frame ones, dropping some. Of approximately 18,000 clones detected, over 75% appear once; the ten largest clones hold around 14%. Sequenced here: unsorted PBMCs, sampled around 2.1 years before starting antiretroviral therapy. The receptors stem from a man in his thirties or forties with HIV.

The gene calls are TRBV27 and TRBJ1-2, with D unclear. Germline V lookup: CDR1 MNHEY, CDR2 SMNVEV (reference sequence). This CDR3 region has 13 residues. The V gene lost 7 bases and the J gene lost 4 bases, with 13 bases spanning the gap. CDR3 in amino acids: CASTSGGPYGYTF. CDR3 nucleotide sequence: TGTGCCAGCACCTCAGGAGGGCCCTATGGCTACACCTTC.

The CDR3 loop reads CSVEGGREGYNEQFF. CDR3 DNA sequence: TGCAGCGTTGAGGGAGGGCGGGAGGGGTACAATGAGCAGTTCTTC. The chain employs TRBV29-1 and TRBJ2-1, with 9 nucleotides matching TRBD2. Trimming cost V 3 bases and J 4 bases; bases outside gene matches: 7. The CDR3 contains 15 residues. Germline V gene sequence: CDR1 SQVTM, CDR2 ANQGSEA.